Shown below are 9 T cell receptor beta chains from a single sample sequenced in a study of coeliac disease (dated by TCRdb to 2022 to 2024). Library generation was performed with the immunoSEQ multiplex PCR assay. TCRdb took this table from immuneACCESS and kept in-frame rearrangements with V and J called. Such tables lack part of the clones; where checked against another copy, unresolved V genes explain under half of the gap, and the rest is unexplained. Recorded for this sample are over 800 clones; 58% of them occurred a single time. Of the sample, about an eighth is held by the ten largest clones. The material sequenced was lamina propria lymphocytes from the gut. This specimen's cell subset or site label, interpreted: lamina propria cell (LPC) fraction of small intestinal biopsy. These receptors originate from a woman aged 50 to 65 with celiac disease on a gluten-free diet.

The chain recombines TRBV7-2 with TRBJ2-7; 7 bases agree with TRBD1. Germline V gene sequence: CDR1 SGHTA, CDR2 FQGNSA. The CDR3 is made up of 12 amino acids. The trim removed 6 bases at V and 5 bases at J, leaving 4 bases unmatched. The CDR3 sequence is CASRTTGNEQYF. CDR3 coding DNA: TGTGCCAGCAGAACGACAGGGAACGAGCAGTACTTC.

This clone was counted only a few times. V is TRBV11-2 and J is TRBJ2-7; no reliable D call. This CDR3 spans 14 amino acids. Germline values: CDR1 SGHAT, CDR2 FQNNGV. Trimming stripped 1 base from V and 0 bases from J, with 7 bases between. The CDR3 region has the DNA TGTGCCAGCAGCTTAGTCGGGTACTCCTACGAGCAGTACTTC. Protein: CASSLVGYSYEQYF.

The chain is built from TRBV6-5 and TRBJ2-7; 11 nucleotides align to TRBD2. Trimming removed 3 bases from V and 5 bases from J; junction bases left unmatched: 3. The CDR3 runs to 14 residues. CDR1 and CDR2 (germline): MNHEY, SVGAGI. CDR3 coding DNA: TGTGCCAGCAGTTATAGCGGGGGGGCCAACGAGCAGTACTTC. Amino acid sequence: CASSYSGGANEQYF.

The V and J genes are TRBV11-2 and TRBJ2-7; weak D call: TRBD1 (6 bases). Germline-derived CDR1 and CDR2 are SGHAT and FQNNGV. The CDR3 spans 16 residues. V shed 5 bases and J shed 0 bases, with 17 bases lying between them. This chain's CDR3 is CASSPMGARSSYEQYF. The CDR3, as DNA: TGTGCCAGCAGCCCCATGGGGGCGAGGAGCTCCTACGAGCAGTACTTC.

The rearrangement uses TRBV25-1 and TRBJ1-2; perhaps TRBD1 as D (6 bases). The germline gives CDR1 MGHDK, CDR2 SYGVNS. The CDR3 runs to 13 residues. V was cut by 5 bases and J by 4 bases, with 11 bases left in between. In nucleotides, the CDR3 is TGTGCCAGCAGTCCGGGACAACCCTATGGCTACACCTTC. It yields the protein CASSPGQPYGYTF.

This chain joins TRBV11-2 and TRBJ2-5; D possibly corresponds to TRBD1 (5 bases). The CDR3 runs 14 residues. V dropped 5 bases and J dropped 4 bases, with 14 bases sitting between them. The germline gives CDR1 SGHAT, CDR2 FQNNGV. The CDR3 reads CASSQIQQGETQYF. The CDR3 region has the DNA TGTGCCAGCAGCCAGATACAGCAGGGAGAGACCCAGTACTTC.

CDR3 protein: CASRKTGGSNQPQHF. The CDR3 coding sequence is TGTGCCAGCAGAAAAACAGGGGGGAGCAATCAGCCCCAGCATTTT. V and J are TRBV28 and TRBJ1-5; 8 bases agree with TRBD1. The V segment lost 6 bases and the J segment 1 base; nucleotides outside the gene matches: 5. This CDR3 is built from 15 residues. Per germline, CDR1 MDHEN and CDR2 SYDVKM.

This clone was recorded once. The rearrangement uses TRBV18 and TRBJ2-3, with TRBD1 as a possible D gene (6 bases). The CDR3 is 15 amino acids. Germline CDR1 reads KGHSH; CDR2 reads LQKENI. The ends were cut back, 1 base at V and 4 bases at J, with 12 bases in the middle. The CDR3 sequence is CASSPLAGGADTQYF. Written as DNA, the CDR3 is TGTGCCAGCTCACCACTGGCTGGGGGCGCAGATACGCAGTATTTT.

The chain joins TRBV5-1 to TRBJ1-4; tentatively, D is TRBD1 (5 bases). Trimming shortened V by 0 bases and J by 5 bases, and 20 bases separated the two germline ends. This CDR3 contains 18 residues. From germline, CDR1 is SGHRS and CDR2 YFSETQ. The CDR3 nucleotides read TGCGCCAGCAGCTTGGTGATGTGGGACGGGGGGATAAATGAAAAACTGTTTTTT. Its protein is CASSLVMWDGGINEKLFF.